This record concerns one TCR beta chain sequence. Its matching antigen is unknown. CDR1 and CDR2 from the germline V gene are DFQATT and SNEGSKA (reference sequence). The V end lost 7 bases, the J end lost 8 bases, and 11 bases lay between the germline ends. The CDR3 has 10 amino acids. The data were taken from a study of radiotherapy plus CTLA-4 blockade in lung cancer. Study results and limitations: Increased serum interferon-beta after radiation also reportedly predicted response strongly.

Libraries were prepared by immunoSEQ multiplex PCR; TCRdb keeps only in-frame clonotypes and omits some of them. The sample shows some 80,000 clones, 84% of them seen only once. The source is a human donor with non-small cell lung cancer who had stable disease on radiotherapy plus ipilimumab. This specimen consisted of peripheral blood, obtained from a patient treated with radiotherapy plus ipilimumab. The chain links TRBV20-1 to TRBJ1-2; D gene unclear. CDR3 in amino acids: CSVELNGYTF. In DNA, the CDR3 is TGCAGTGTGGAGTTGAACGGCTACACCTTC.